This T cell receptor (beta chain) was sequenced during a study of cytotoxic CD8 clonotypes in ibrutinib-treated CLL. Cryopreserved PBMCs yielded approximately 2 micrograms of genomic DNA for TCR beta libraries. This clone turned up a few times. The antigen remains undetermined. Germline values: CDR1 SQVTM, CDR2 ANQGSEA. The length of the CDR3 is 15 residues. The V end was cut by 5 bases, the J end by 7 bases, with 24 bases between. Study findings and constraints: Measured clonality at baseline was greater than in age-matched healthy donors and tracked with circulating CD8+ T-cell counts. Rare overall, public clonotypes shrank or held steady under therapy. Increased clonality at ibrutinib response gave way to a return toward baseline at progression.

Clones were read by immunoSEQ multiplex PCR, and TCRdb kept only the in-frame ones, dropping some. The table has about 300,000 clones, roughly 76% seen once. The chain uses TRBV29-1 and TRBJ2-7, with D perhaps TRBD1 or TRBD2 (5 bases each). The sequence was obtained from a human donor with chronic lymphocytic leukemia. The starting material was PBMCs, obtained at disease progression, from a patient treated with ibrutinib. The CDR3 is CSVRPTGTREGEQYF. CDR3 DNA: TGCAGCGTTCGCCCTACCGGGACCAGGGAAGGGGAGCAGTACTTC.